This T cell receptor beta chain was sequenced for a study of STAT5B mutations in CD4+ large granular lymphocyte leukemia. Whole-study findings and limits: Compared with healthy controls (2/35), patient top clones favored TRBV06 (8/27).

Healthy controls were blood donor buffy coats. This CDR3 is built from 16 residues. Germline V CDR1 and CDR2: MNHEY, SMNVEV (reference sequence). The V and J ends lost 4 bases and 6 bases respectively, with 18 bases between them. Method: immunoSEQ multiplex PCR; TCRdb's copy keeps in-frame clones and lacks some. Of some 30,000 clones in the sample, approximately 86% were seen once. Comment on this clone: Its antigen is not identified.

What was sequenced was CD4+ T cells from blood buffy coats. This TCR was recovered from a human donor in good health. This rearrangement joins TRBV27 to TRBJ1-4; no firm D call. The CDR3 region is CASSSLSSYRDEKLFF. CDR3 coding DNA: TGTGCCAGCAGTTCGCTCTCCTCCTACCGTGATGAAAAACTGTTTTTT.